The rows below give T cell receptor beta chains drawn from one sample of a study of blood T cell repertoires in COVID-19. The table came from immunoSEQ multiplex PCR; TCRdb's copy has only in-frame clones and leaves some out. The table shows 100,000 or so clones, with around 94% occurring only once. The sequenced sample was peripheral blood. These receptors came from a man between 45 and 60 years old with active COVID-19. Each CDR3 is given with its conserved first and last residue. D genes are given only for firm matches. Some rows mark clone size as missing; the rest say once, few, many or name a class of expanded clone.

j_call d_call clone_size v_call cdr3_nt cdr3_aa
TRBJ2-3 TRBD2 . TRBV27 TGTGCCAGCAGTATTAGCGGGCCCTGGGATACGCAGTATTTT CASSISGPWDTQYF
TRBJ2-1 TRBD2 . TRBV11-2 TGTGCCAGCAGCCTGAATCGGGCTAGCGGGAGAAATGAGCAGTTCTTC CASSLNRASGRNEQFF
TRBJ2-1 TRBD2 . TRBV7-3 TGTGCCAGCAGCGCTACTAGCGGGAGTTATAATGAGCAGTTCTTC CASSATSGSYNEQFF
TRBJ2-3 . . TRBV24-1 TGTGCCACCAGTGAATCCCCAGGGGCGACAGATACGCAGTATTTT CATSESPGATDTQYF
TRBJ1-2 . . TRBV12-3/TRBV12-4 TGTGCCAGCAGCGATAGGGGTGCTGGCTACACCTTC CASSDRGAGYTF
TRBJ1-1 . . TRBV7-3 TGTGCCAGCAGCTTATATATGAACACTGAAGCTTTCTTT CASSLYMNTEAFF
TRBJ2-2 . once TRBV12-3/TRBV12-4 TGTGCCAGCAGTTTTAACGGGGAGCTGTTTTTT CASSFNGELFF
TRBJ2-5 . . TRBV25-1 TGTGCCAGCAGTGGCGACAGACAAGAGACCCAGTACTTC CASSGDRQETQYF
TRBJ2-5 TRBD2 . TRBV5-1 TGCGCCAGCAGCAATCCCGGGGGGCAAGAGACCCAGTACTTC CASSNPGGQETQYF
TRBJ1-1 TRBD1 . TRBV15 TGTGCCACCAGCGTTAGACAGGGGAACACTGAAGCTTTCTTT CATSVRQGNTEAFF
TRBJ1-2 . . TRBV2 TGTGCCAGCAGTGTGGAGAGGGACACCTATGGCTACACCTTC CASSVERDTYGYTF
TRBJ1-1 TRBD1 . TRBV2 TGTGCCAGCAGCCGACAGGGAAGACCAACTGAAGCTTTCTTT CASSRQGRPTEAFF
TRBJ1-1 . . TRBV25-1 TGTGCCAGCAGTGAATATATCCAGGGCCGCACTGAAGCTTTCTTT CASSEYIQGRTEAFF
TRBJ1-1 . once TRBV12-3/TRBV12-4 TGTGCCAGCAGTCTACAGGAGAACACTGAAGCTTTCTTT CASSLQENTEAFF
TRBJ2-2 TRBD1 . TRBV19 TGTGCCAGTAGTATGGGACAGGGGGCTGGTACCGGGGAGCTGTTTTTT CASSMGQGAGTGELFF
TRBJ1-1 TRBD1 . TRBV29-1 TGCAGCGTTGAACCGGGACAGGGTTTTGCTGAAGCTTTCTTT CSVEPGQGFAEAFF
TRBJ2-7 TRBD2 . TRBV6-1 TGTGCCAGCAGTGTTAGTTCCACTAGCGGTATTGGCAAGCAGTACTTC CASSVSSTSGIGKQYF
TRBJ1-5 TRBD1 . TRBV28 TGTGCCAGCAGTGACTTGGGCCGGGGCAGGGGGCAGCATTTT CASSDLGRGRGQHF
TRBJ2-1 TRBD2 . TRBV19 TGTGCCAGTAGCATTCTAGCGGGAGGGGGGGACGATGAGCAGTTCTTC CASSILAGGGDDEQFF
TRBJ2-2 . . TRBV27 TGTGCCAGCACCACCGCGAACGGGAACACCGGGGAGCTGTTTTTT CASTTANGNTGELFF
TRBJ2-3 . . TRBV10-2 TGCGCCAGCAGTGAGTCGGGTTGGGGAGGCACAGATACGCAGTATTTT CASSESGWGGTDTQYF
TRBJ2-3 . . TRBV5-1 TGCGCCAGCTACGGGATAAACGGTGACGGACGCACAGATACGCAGTATTTT CASYGINGDGRTDTQYF
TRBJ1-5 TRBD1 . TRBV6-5 TGTGCCAGCAGGGACAGGGAAATCCATCAGCCCCAGCATTTT CASRDREIHQPQHF
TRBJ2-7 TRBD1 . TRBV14 TGTGCCAGCAGCCGGTTACAGGGGGGCGATTACGAGCAGTACTTC CASSRLQGGDYEQYF
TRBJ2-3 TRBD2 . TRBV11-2 TGTGCCAGCAGCACTTGGACTAGCGGGAACACAGATACGCAGTATTTT CASSTWTSGNTDTQYF
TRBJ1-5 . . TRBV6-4 TGTGCCAGCAGTGACTCGAAACCAAGGACTAGCCTGAATCAGCCCCAGCATTTT CASSDSKPRTSLNQPQHF
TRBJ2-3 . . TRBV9 TGTGCCAGCAGCGAGCGGGCAGTTAGCACAGATACGCAGTATTTT CASSERAVSTDTQYF
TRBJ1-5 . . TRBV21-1 TGTGCCAGCAGCAAAGTAGATCTACGTCAGCCCCAGCATTTT CASSKVDLRQPQHF
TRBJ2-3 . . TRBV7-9 TGTGCCAGCAGCCTCCCCCTTGTTGAGCGACAGGCCAGAGATACGCAGTATTTT CASSLPLVERQARDTQYF
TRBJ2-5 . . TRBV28 TGTGCCAGCAGTCCCACCGGGACAAAAGAGACCCAGTACTTC CASSPTGTKETQYF
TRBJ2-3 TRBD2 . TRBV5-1 TGCGCCAGCAGCCCCCGACTAGCGGGAGGCACAGATACGCAGTATTTT CASSPRLAGGTDTQYF
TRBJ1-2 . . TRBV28 TGTGCCAGCAGTTTACAGACAAACTATGGCTACACCTTC CASSLQTNYGYTF
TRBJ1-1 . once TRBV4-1 TGCGCCAGCAGCCAAGATGGGCATACGAACACTGAAGCTTTCTTT CASSQDGHTNTEAFF
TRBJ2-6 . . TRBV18 TGTGCCAGCTCACCTATTCAGGGGACTGGGGCCAACGTCCTGACTTTC CASSPIQGTGANVLTF